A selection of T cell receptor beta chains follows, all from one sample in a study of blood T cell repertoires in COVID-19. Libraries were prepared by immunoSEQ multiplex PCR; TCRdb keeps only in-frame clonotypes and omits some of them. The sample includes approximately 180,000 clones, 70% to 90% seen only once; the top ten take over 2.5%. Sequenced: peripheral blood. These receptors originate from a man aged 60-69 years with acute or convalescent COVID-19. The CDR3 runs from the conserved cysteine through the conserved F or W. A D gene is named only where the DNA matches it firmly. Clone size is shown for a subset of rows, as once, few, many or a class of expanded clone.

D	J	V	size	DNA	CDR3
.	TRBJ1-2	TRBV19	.	TGTGCCAGTAGTATTGGGAGCTCCTATGGCTACACCTTC	CASSIGSSYGYTF
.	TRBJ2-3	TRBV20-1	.	TGCAGTGCCCCCGGGGTTGATACGCAGTATTTT	CSAPGVDTQYF
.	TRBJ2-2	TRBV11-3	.	TGTGCCAGCAGCCCGGGTGGCACCGGGGAGCTGTTTTTT	CASSPGGTGELFF
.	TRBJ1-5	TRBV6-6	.	TGTGCCAGCAGTAAGGAGTTCAATCAGCCCCAGCATTTT	CASSKEFNQPQHF
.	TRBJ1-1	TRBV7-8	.	TGTGCCAGCAGCTTAGAATCCCGGAACACTGAAGCTTTCTTT	CASSLESRNTEAFF
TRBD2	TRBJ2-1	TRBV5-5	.	TGTGCCAGCCGCGCGACTAGCGCGAGGGGGGGGAATGAGCAGTTCTTC	CASRATSARGGNEQFF
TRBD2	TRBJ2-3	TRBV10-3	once	TGTGCCATCGGGCGGGGGGGCGTAGGAGATACGCAGTATTTT	CAIGRGGVGDTQYF
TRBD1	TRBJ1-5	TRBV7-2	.	TGTGCCAGCAGCTTAAGACAGGGCCGCAATCAGCCCCAGCATTTT	CASSLRQGRNQPQHF
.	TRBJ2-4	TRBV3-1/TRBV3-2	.	TGTGCCAGCAGCTTAAGCGGGACAACGGACATTCAGTACTTC	CASSLSGTTDIQYF
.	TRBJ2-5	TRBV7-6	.	TGTGCCAGCAGCTTAGGGCCTAGACAAGAGACCCAGTACTTC	CASSLGPRQETQYF
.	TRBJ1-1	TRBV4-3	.	TGCGCCAGCAGCCAAGGTCCCCCCAGGGACACTGAAGCTTTCTTT	CASSQGPPRDTEAFF
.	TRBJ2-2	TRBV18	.	TGTGCCAGCTCACCACCCGGGCCCGGGATTGGTTCCGGGGAGCTGTTTTTT	CASSPPGPGIGSGELFF
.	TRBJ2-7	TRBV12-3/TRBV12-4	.	TGTGCCAGCAGTTTGGGCAGGGGTGGCGAGCAGTACTTC	CASSLGRGGEQYF
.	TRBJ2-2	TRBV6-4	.	TGTGCCAGCAGGGATACCAACAGAGCCGGGGAGCTGTTTTTT	CASRDTNRAGELFF
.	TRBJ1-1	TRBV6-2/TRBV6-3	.	TGTGCCAGCAGCCGATCTCTACTTATGAACACTGAAGCTTTCTTT	CASSRSLLMNTEAFF
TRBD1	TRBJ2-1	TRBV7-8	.	TGTGCCAGCAGCCTCCCCTGGACAGGCCAGCAGTTCTTC	CASSLPWTGQQFF
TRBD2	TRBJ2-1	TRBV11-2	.	TGTGCCAGCAGCTTCCTAGCGGGAGGCTACAATGAGCAGTTCTTC	CASSFLAGGYNEQFF
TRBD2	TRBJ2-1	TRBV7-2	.	TGTGCCAGCAGCCAGACTAGCGGGAGGGGTGAGCAGTTCTTC	CASSQTSGRGEQFF
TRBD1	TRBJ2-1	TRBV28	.	TGTGCCAGCAGTCCGGACAGGCTGACTGAGCAGTTCTTC	CASSPDRLTEQFF
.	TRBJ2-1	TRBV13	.	TGTGCCAGCAGCTTAGTTTCTAGCAGAAGCTCCTACAATGAGCAGTTCTTC	CASSLVSSRSSYNEQFF
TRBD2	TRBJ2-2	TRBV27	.	TGTGCCACCCGACTAGCGGGAACGAACACCGGGGAGCTGTTTTTT	CATRLAGTNTGELFF
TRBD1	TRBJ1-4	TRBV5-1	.	TGCGCCAGCACTCCGTCAGGACAGGGAGGGAATGAAAAACTGTTTTTT	CASTPSGQGGNEKLFF
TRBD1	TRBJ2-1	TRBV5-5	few	TGTGCCAGCTTCCCGGAAGGGGACAGGCAAAGGTCTGAGCAGTTCTTC	CASFPEGDRQRSEQFF
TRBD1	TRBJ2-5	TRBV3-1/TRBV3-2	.	TGTGCCAGCAGGCGAACAGGGGGAGAAGAGACCCAGTACTTC	CASRRTGGEETQYF
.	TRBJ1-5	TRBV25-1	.	TGTGCCAGCAGTGCCTGGGGGGATAGCAATCAGCCCCAGCATTTT	CASSAWGDSNQPQHF
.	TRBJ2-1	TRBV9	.	TGTGCCAGCAGCGTAGTCTCAGACAACAATGAGCAGTTCTTC	CASSVVSDNNEQFF
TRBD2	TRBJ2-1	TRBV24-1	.	TGTGCCACCAACGGGAGGGCCGTAAATGAGCAGTTCTTC	CATNGRAVNEQFF
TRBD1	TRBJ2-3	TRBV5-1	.	TGCGCCAGCAGCGCAGCTCCGGGACAGATCACAGATACGCAGTATTTT	CASSAAPGQITDTQYF
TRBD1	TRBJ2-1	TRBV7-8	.	TGTGCCAGCAGCTTTTCAGGGGGTCCTGAGCAGTTCTTC	CASSFSGGPEQFF
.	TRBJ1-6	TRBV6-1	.	TGTGCCAGCAGTGAAGGTGGGCGTTGGAATTCACCCCTCCACTTT	CASSEGGRWNSPLHF
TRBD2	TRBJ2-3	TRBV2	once	TGTGCCAGCAGCCTAGCGGGAGTGAGCACAGATACGCAGTATTTT	CASSLAGVSTDTQYF
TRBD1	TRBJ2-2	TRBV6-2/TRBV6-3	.	TGTGCCAGCAGCCGACAGGGGATAAGCACCGGGGAGCTGTTTTTT	CASSRQGISTGELFF
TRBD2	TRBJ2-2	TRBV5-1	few	TGCGCCAGCGCCAGTGCACATAGCGGGAGTAATCCCGGGGAGCTGTTTTTT	CASASAHSGSNPGELFF
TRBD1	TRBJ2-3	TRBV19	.	TGTGCCAGTAGTCTTACCGGGACAGGGGGCACAGATACGCAGTATTTT	CASSLTGTGGTDTQYF
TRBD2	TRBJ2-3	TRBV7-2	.	TGTGCCAGCAGCTCCCCGCGGCTAGCGGGAGGGCATGTCACAGATACGCAGTATTTT	CASSSPRLAGGHVTDTQYF
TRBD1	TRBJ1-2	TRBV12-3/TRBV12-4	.	TGTGCCAGCAGGGGGGACAGTAACTATGGCTACACCTTC	CASRGDSNYGYTF
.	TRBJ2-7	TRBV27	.	TGTGCCAGCAGTCCCCGATGGGCCTCCTCCTACGAGCAGTACTTC	CASSPRWASSYEQYF
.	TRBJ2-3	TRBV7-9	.	TGTGCCAGCAGCTTAGCGCTTCCAGGGGCAGATACGCAGTATTTT	CASSLALPGADTQYF
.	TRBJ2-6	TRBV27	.	TGTGCCAGCAGTTCACCAGGGGCCCCCTCTGGGGCCAACGTCCTGACTTTC	CASSSPGAPSGANVLTF